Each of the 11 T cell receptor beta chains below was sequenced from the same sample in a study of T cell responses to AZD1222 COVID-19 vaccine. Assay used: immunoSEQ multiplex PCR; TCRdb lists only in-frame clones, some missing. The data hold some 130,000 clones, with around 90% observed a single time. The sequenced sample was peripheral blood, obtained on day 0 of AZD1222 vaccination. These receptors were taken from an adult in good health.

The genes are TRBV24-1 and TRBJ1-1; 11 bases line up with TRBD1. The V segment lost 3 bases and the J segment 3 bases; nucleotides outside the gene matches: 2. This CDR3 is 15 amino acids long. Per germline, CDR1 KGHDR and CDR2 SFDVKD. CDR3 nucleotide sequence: TGTGCCACCAGTGATCCGGGACAGGGGGACACTGAAGCTTTCTTT. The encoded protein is CATSDPGQGDTEAFF.

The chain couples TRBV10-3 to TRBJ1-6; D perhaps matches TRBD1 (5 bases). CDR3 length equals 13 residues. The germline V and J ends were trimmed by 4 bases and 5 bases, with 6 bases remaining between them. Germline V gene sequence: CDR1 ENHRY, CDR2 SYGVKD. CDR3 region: CAISGRDNSPLHF. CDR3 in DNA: TGTGCCATCAGTGGCAGGGATAATTCACCCCTCCACTTT.

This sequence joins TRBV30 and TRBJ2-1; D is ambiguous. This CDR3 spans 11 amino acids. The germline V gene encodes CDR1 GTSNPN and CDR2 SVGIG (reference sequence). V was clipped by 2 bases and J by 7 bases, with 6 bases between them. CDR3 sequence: CAWSLKNEQFF. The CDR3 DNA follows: TGTGCCTGGAGTCTGAAAAATGAGCAGTTCTTC.

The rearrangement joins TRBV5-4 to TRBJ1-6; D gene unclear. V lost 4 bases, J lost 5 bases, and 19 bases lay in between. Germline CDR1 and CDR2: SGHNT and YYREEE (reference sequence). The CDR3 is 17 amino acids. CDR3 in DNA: TGTGCCAGCAGCCAAGGAGGTATCCAGACAAATAATTCACCCCTCCACTTT. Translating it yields CASSQGGIQTNNSPLHF.

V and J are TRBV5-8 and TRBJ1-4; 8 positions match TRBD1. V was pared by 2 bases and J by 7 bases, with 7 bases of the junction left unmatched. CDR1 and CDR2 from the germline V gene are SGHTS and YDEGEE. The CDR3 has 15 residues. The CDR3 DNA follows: TGTGCCAGCAGCTTTGCCTGGACAGGGAGTGAAAAACTGTTTTTT. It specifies CASSFAWTGSEKLFF.

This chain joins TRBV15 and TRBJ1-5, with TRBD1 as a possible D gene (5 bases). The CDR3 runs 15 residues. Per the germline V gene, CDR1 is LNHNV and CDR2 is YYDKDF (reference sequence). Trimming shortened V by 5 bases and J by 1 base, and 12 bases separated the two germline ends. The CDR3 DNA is TGTGCCACCAGCGGGGGAGCAAGCAGCAATCAGCCCCAGCATTTT. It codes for CATSGGASSNQPQHF. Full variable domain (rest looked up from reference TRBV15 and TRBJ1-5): DAMVIQNPRYQVTQFGKPVTLSCSQTLNHNVMYWYQQKSSQAPKLLFHYYDKDFNNEADTPDNFQSRRPNTSFCFLDIRSPGLGDTAMYLCATSGGASSNQPQHFGDGTRLSIL.

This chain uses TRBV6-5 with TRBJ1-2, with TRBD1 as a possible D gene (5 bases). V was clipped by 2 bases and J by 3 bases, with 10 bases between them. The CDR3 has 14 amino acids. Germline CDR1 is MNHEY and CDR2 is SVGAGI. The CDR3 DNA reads TGTGCCAGCAGTTACGCCGGGGGTGACTATGGCTACACCTTC. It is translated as CASSYAGGDYGYTF.

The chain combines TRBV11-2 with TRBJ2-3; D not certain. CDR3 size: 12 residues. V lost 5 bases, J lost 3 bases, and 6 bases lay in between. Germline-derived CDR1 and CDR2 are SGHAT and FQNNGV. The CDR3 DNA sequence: TGTGCCAGCAGCCGGTTAACAGATACGCAGTATTTT. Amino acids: CASSRLTDTQYF.

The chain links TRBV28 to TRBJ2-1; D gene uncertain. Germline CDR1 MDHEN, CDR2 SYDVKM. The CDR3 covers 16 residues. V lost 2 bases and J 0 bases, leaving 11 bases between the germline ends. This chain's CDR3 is CASSLPQVSSYNEQFF. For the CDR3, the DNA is TGTGCCAGCAGTTTACCCCAGGTGAGCTCCTACAATGAGCAGTTCTTC.

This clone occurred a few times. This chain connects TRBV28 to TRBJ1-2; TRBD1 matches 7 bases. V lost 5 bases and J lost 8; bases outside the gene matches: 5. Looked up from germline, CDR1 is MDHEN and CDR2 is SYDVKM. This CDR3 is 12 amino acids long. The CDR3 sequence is CASSTLGQGYTF. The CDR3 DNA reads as TGTGCCAGCAGTACCCTGGGACAGGGCTACACCTTC.

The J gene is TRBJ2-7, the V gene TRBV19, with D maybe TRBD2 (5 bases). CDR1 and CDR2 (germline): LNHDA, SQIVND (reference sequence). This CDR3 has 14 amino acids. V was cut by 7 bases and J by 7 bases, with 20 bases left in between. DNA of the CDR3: TGTGCCAGTAAGGAAGCCCCCTTATCGGGGGAGCAGTACTTC. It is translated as CASKEAPLSGEQYF.